This TCR beta chain appears in the sequencing data of a study of T cell changes during pregnancy in multiple sclerosis. This CDR3 has 13 residues. Per the germline V gene, CDR1 is SGHVS and CDR2 is FNYEAQ. The V end lost 1 base, the J end lost 9 bases, and 13 bases lay between the germline ends. Assay: immunoSEQ multiplex PCR; the TCRdb copy retains only in-frame clones and omits some. The repertoire holds 65,000 to 85,000 clones, with around 94% as singletons. This sequence joins TRBV7-6 and TRBJ2-7; a weak D match, TRBD2 (5 bases). Source: peripheral blood, taken in the second trimester of pregnancy. This receptor was taken from a female donor in good health, enrolled as a control in a pregnancy study. CDR3 nucleotide sequence: TGTGCCAGCAGCTTAGATCGGGGAAAGGGGCAGTACTTC. It codes for CASSLDRGKGQYF.